The 14 T cell receptor beta chains presented below share a single source sample, sequenced in a study of blood T cell repertoires in COVID-19. This table comes from immunoSEQ multiplex PCR, and its TCRdb copy is limited to in-frame clones, with some not included. The data contain 100,000 to 150,000 clones, around 80% of them singletons. The sequenced sample consisted of peripheral blood. These TCRs come from a man aged 65 to 85 with acute or convalescent COVID-19.

A single count supports this clone. The chain employs TRBV7-2 and TRBJ2-1; the match to TRBD1 covers 9 bases. The CDR3 runs to 17 residues. CDR1 SGHTA and CDR2 FQGNSA come from the germline V gene. Germline trimming cut 3 bases from V and 5 bases from J; bases unmatched to any gene: 11. The CDR3 DNA reads as TGTGCCAGCAGCTTGCATAGTTGGGGACAGGGTGACAATGAGCAGTTCTTC. Protein: CASSLHSWGQGDNEQFF. The variable domain in full, with the rest retrieved from reference TRBV7-2 and TRBJ2-1, is GAGVSQSPSNKVTEKGKDVELRCDPISGHTALYWYRQSLGQGLEFLIYFQGNSAPDKSGLPSDRFSAERTGGSVSTLTIQRTQQEDSAVYLCASSLHSWGQGDNEQFFGPGTRLTVL.

This clone has a handful of counts. The gene calls are TRBV4-2 and TRBJ1-1; no firm D call. CDR3 length: 16 residues. Trimming shortened V by 4 bases and J by 1 base, and 16 bases separated the two germline ends. Germline CDR1 and CDR2: LGHNA and YNFKEQ. The CDR3 sequence is CASSPEEGQKNTEAFF. For the CDR3, the DNA is TGTGCCAGCAGCCCGGAGGAAGGCCAGAAGAACACTGAAGCTTTCTTT.

The gene calls are TRBV9 and TRBJ2-3, with 12 bases aligning to TRBD2. This CDR3 is 18 amino acids long. Trimming at V came to 4 bases and at J to 0 bases, leaving 9 bases not matched to a gene. Germline V gene lookup returns CDR1 SGDLS and CDR2 YYNGEE. The CDR3 DNA is TGTGCCAGCAGCAAACGACTAGCGGGGGCCCCTAGCACAGATACGCAGTATTTT. Residues: CASSKRLAGAPSTDTQYF.

The gene calls are TRBV28 and TRBJ1-6, with 8 bases aligning to TRBD1. Losses at the gene ends were 6 bases for V and 8 bases for J; bases not matched to a gene: 12. Looked up from germline, CDR1 is MDHEN and CDR2 is SYDVKM. The CDR3 loop spans 16 amino acids. CDR3 loop: CASSLGQGGTHSPLHF. CDR3 bases: TGTGCCAGCAGCCTCGGACAGGGAGGGACGCATTCACCCCTCCACTTT.

V is TRBV5-1 and J is TRBJ2-3; 9 bases line up with TRBD1. This CDR3 spans 16 amino acids. V dropped 1 base and J dropped 6; count of bases not matched to a gene: 9. Germline loops: CDR1 SGHRS, CDR2 YFSETQ. CDR3 loop: CASSLLGTGFSDTQYF. The CDR3 region has the DNA TGCGCCAGCAGCTTGCTCGGGACAGGGTTTAGCGATACGCAGTATTTT. Complete variable domain (other parts from reference TRBV5-1 and TRBJ2-3): KAGVTQTPRYLIKTRGQQVTLSCSPISGHRSVSWYQQTPGQGLQFLFEYFSETQRNKGNFPGRFSGRQFSNSRSEMNVSTLELGDSALYLCASSLLGTGFSDTQYFGPGTRLTVL.

The rearrangement uses TRBV4-2 and TRBJ2-1; 7 bases align to TRBD2. The CDR3 length is 14 residues. Germline assignment: CDR1 LGHNA and CDR2 YNFKEQ. V lost 6 bases, J lost 2 bases, and 4 bases stayed unmatched. The CDR3 coding sequence is TGTGCCAGCAGGGCCGGGACTACCTACAATGAGCAGTTCTTC. This translates into CASRAGTTYNEQFF.

The chain carries TRBV27 and TRBJ1-5; 7 nucleotides line up with TRBD1. From germline, CDR1 is MNHEY and CDR2 SMNVEV (reference sequence). The CDR3 runs to 17 residues. Trimming cost V 2 bases and J 5 bases; bases outside gene matches: 12. CDR3 coding DNA: TGTGCCAGCAGTTTACGGGGACAGTCCTTTATGGATCAGCCCCAGCATTTT. Protein sequence: CASSLRGQSFMDQPQHF.

The V gene is TRBV6-5, the J gene TRBJ1-2; D might be TRBD1 (5 bases). CDR3 length: 14 residues. With 5 bases removed from V and 5 bases from J, the gap between germline ends came to 15 bases. CDR1 MNHEY and CDR2 SVGAGI come from the germline V gene. Here the CDR3 reads CASSRLGVTYGYTF. CDR3 DNA: TGTGCCAGCAGTCGACTAGGGGTTACATATGGCTACACCTTC.

The CDR3, as DNA: TGTGCCACCAGTGACTCCCACCCGGGGTCAGGAGGCGAGCAGTACTTC. It specifies CATSDSHPGSGGEQYF. The chain couples TRBV24-1 to TRBJ2-7, with a possible D match to TRBD2 (5 bases). Per germline, CDR1 KGHDR and CDR2 SFDVKD. The CDR3 length is 16 residues. V was shortened by 4 bases and J by 6 bases, with 21 bases between the two germline ends.

This chain uses TRBV6-5 with TRBJ2-1; 11 positions agree with TRBD2. Germline CDR1 is MNHEY and CDR2 is SVGAGI. The CDR3 covers 14 residues. V dropped 8 bases and J dropped 5; count of bases not matched to a gene: 5. The CDR3 is CASGGTSGDNEQFF. The CDR3 region has the DNA TGTGCCAGCGGGGGGACTAGCGGTGACAATGAGCAGTTCTTC.

DNA of the CDR3: TGCGCCAGCAGTTTACTGGGAAAAAGGGGAGAGACCCAGTACTTC. This codes for CASSLLGKRGETQYF. This rearrangement joins TRBV23-1 to TRBJ2-5, with D maybe TRBD1 (5 bases). TRBV23-1 is classed as an ORF, of uncertain function. The CDR3 is 15 residues long. The V and J ends lost 5 bases and 4 bases respectively, with 17 bases between them.

This clone showed up just a few times. The V gene is TRBV4-1, the J gene TRBJ1-4; D remains ambiguous. V was cut by 3 bases and J by 10 bases, with 18 bases left in between. Per the germline V gene, CDR1 is MGHRA and CDR2 is YSYEKL. This CDR3 comprises 15 residues. The CDR3 spells CASSQPLGGLTKLFF. DNA for the CDR3: TGCGCCAGCAGCCAGCCCCTAGGAGGCCTCACAAAACTGTTTTTT.

The rearrangement joins TRBV3-1 (or the pseudogene TRBV3-2) to TRBJ1-2; D not certain. Trimming removed 4 bases at V and 5 bases at J, with 11 bases between. The CDR3 totals 13 residues. The germline V gene has CDR1 LGHDT and CDR2 YNNKEL (reference sequence). CDR3 sequence: CASSPEDWYGYTF. CDR3 sequence (DNA): TGTGCCAGCAGCCCCGAGGATTGGTATGGCTACACCTTC.

The chain couples TRBV11-2 to TRBJ1-1; no firm D call. CDR3 size: 15 residues. Germline CDR1 is SGHAT and CDR2 is FQNNGV. The germline V and J ends were trimmed by 1 base and 3 bases, with 12 bases remaining between them. The CDR3 sequence is CASSLGGFLDTEAFF. CDR3 nucleotide sequence: TGTGCCAGCAGCTTAGGAGGGTTTTTGGACACTGAAGCTTTCTTT.